Listed below are T cell receptor beta chains from one sample, sequenced in a study of CD8 T cells in Susac syndrome. TCRdb fed the immunoSEQ multiplex PCR reads into MiXCR, producing one record per CDR3 protein. The top ten hold about 0.28% of the sample, which has more than 75,000 distinct CDR3 sequences, just under 95% seen once. The material sequenced was CD8+ T cells from PBMCs. These receptors all come from a human donor in good health. CDR3s leave out the opening cysteine and the closing phenylalanine or tryptophan. Each record gives: J gene, V gene, CDR3 protein.

TRBJ2-7	TRBV12-5	ASGVTIYEQY
TRBJ2-7	TRBV3-1	ASSPRQGLSSYEQY
TRBJ1-1	TRBV27	ASRRGGTEAF
TRBJ2-1	TRBV28	ASSLSRPYNEQF
TRBJ1-2	TRBV5-6	ASSFWTTDYGYT
TRBJ2-2	TRBV5-4	ASSLDAGELF
TRBJ2-3	TRBV27	ASSFPAGTDTQY
TRBJ2-2	TRBV6-6	ASSEKLEIGELF
TRBJ1-1	TRBV19	ASSMVEETEAF
TRBJ1-1	TRBV28	ASSPTTGIDEAF
TRBJ1-6	TRBV27	ASSLQGLSPLH
TRBJ2-1	TRBV20-1	SARTRPYNEQF
TRBJ2-7	TRBV20-1	SAPEVAPRRKSYEQY
TRBJ2-7	TRBV27	ASSLVGDTDYEQY
TRBJ2-3	TRBV20-1	SARGARDTQY
TRBJ2-3	TRBV27	ASSSSFSTDTQY
TRBJ2-2	TRBV29-1	SVEGRGPNTGELF
TRBJ1-2	TRBV6-2/TRBV6-3	ASSYSQGATNYGYT
TRBJ2-5	TRBV7-9	ASSPTGPAWETQY
TRBJ2-1	TRBV7-6	ASSSAYFSGSSYNEQF
TRBJ2-7	TRBV9	ASSPESRYEQY
TRBJ2-2	TRBV29-1	SVDAGELF
TRBJ2-2	TRBV12-3/TRBV12-4	ASRDTGLAGELF
TRBJ2-4	TRBV4-3	ASSQVASGRNIQY
TRBJ2-6	TRBV27	ASSLFPGVGSGANVLT
TRBJ2-5	TRBV2	ASTGTEQETQY
TRBJ1-1	TRBV7-9	ASQQNTEAF
TRBJ2-7	TRBV6-2/TRBV6-3	ASSLLGSAGTAYEQY
TRBJ1-2	TRBV15	ATSRENANRNT
TRBJ2-5	TRBV4-1	ASSQALEGETQY
TRBJ2-5	TRBV6-5	ASRLRWIEETQY
TRBJ2-7	TRBV9	ASSPRAVSTYEQY
TRBJ1-1	TRBV29-1	SVEARQSPF
TRBJ1-1	TRBV20-1	SASRGFDTEAF
TRBJ2-7	TRBV13	ASSVRGNPYEQY
TRBJ2-1	TRBV9	ASRGRTSGYSYNEQF
TRBJ1-1	TRBV7-3	ASSLLGGEYSEAF
TRBJ2-1	TRBV9	ASSAASVTYNEQF
TRBJ2-1	TRBV4-1	ASSQVSLDNEQF
TRBJ2-1	TRBV9	ASSVELAGLKDEQF
TRBJ2-2	TRBV15	ATSSSARESPGELF
TRBJ1-3	TRBV28	ASRPGLSGNTIY
TRBJ2-5	TRBV28	ASSFSREGRDETQY
TRBJ2-1	TRBV28	ASSETAGGRNEQF
TRBJ1-2	TRBV25-1	ASSEFAENYGYT
TRBJ2-7	TRBV29-1	SVGDSYEQY
TRBJ2-1	TRBV29-1	SVWGGTGSNEQF
TRBJ2-1	TRBV7-6	ASSWKTSGYNEQF
TRBJ2-1	TRBV7-3	ASSFAAGAYNEQF
TRBJ1-2	TRBV27	ASSLSGSTRRYGYT
TRBJ2-1	TRBV6-2/TRBV6-3	ATDWGSSYNEQF
TRBJ2-5	TRBV29-1	SVDVGPGRETQY
TRBJ2-3	TRBV4-3	ASSQTGHYTDTQY
TRBJ2-1	TRBV24-1	ATSDLSAGRGRRDEQF
TRBJ1-5	TRBV29-1	SVLTDYSNQPQH
TRBJ2-3	TRBV2	ASRTRTDTQY
TRBJ2-7	TRBV7-9	ASSWDNQYEQY
TRBJ2-5	TRBV9	ASSVDAGAQETQY
TRBJ1-1	TRBV12-3/TRBV12-4	ASSLIGGANTEAF